The present entry profiles one TCR beta chain with its context. This CDR3 spans 17 amino acids. The V gene's germline CDR1 is SGHVS and CDR2 FNYEAQ. Trimming cost V 1 base and J 5 bases, with 18 bases left between them. Study processing details: Reference gene primers were amplified, and this amplification served to estimate nucleated cell counts. TCRdb keeps only in-frame clones here, not all; method: immunoSEQ multiplex PCR. The V and J calls and clone size are taken from that table; D and trimming were inferred from the DNA. The repertoire includes 200,000 to 300,000 clones, 75% to 90% of them detected once, and 1.5% to 2% sits in the top ten. The data stem from a study of blood T cell repertoires in COVID-19.

Sequenced: peripheral blood. The source of this sequence is a man younger than 45 with active or convalescent COVID-19. The J gene is TRBJ2-1, the V gene TRBV7-6; D possibly corresponds to TRBD1 (6 bases). The chain's CDR3 is CASSLERWQGLDNEQFF. CDR3 in DNA: TGTGCCAGCAGCTTAGAGAGGTGGCAGGGGCTGGACAATGAGCAGTTCTTC.